The subject of this entry is one T cell receptor (beta chain). This clone has at least ten counts. Its antigen is not yet known. Base qualities are not provided; no much larger clone lies one nucleotide away. The library was made by PCR. Reads for this sample came from an Illumina HiSeq 4000. The TCR beta-chain CDR3 region of each patient was profiled by high-throughput sequencing. On the study's bioinformatics: CDR3 differences across clinicopathological groups were used to build a classifier for discriminating distant-metastatic papillary thyroid cancer patients. To measure repertoire diversity the researchers used the Shannon index, while the Morisita-Horn index served to gauge how similar the tumor and blood repertoires were. The public reads were reprocessed in TCRdb via fastp at Q25 and MiXCR, keeping in-frame beta chains. The V and J calls shown here were made by TCRdb, not taken from the authors' results. This sample is represented by 25,000 to 30,000 clones; approximately 15% of them were singletons. The ten most abundant clones make up approximately 14% of the sample.

No treatment had been received by any patient before thyroid surgery. The study retrospectively analysed patient clinical samples collected from about 2012 to 2018 using T-cell receptor beta sequencing. These data originate in a study of metastatic and nonmetastatic thyroid tumors (dated by TCRdb to 2020 to 2021). With respect to the entire study: For patients with malignant and with benign thyroid disease, the researchers compared repertoires between peripheral blood samples and tumor or nodule tissue samples.

Broader findings and caveats from the paper: In both blood and tumor samples, malignant tumors were reported to have significantly higher TCR beta diversity than benign nodules.

There are 16 amino acids in the CDR3, from cysteine to phenylalanine inclusive. Only the CDR3 portion is preserved as DNA: 48 bases, with reading frame beginning at the first base. CDR1 and CDR2 are read off the germline V gene (reference sequence) as LGHDT and YNNKEL. V drops 0 bases and J drops 2 bases, leaving 11 bases in between. The material sequenced was blood. The chain links TRBV3-1 with TRBJ2-1; too little of a D gene remains to name it. The sequence came from a male donor with papillary thyroid cancer or a benign thyroid nodule (not recorded which). Some clones in this sample may be carry-over from other donors' samples. The CDR3 corresponds to CASSQDTGGTYNEQFF. The nucleotide sequence is given as TGTGCCAGCAGCCAAGATACGGGCGGAACCTACAATGAGCAGTTCTTC.